The 14 T cell receptor beta chains below all came from one sample that was sequenced in a study of OX40 agonist ivuxolimab in advanced cancers. The repertoire was sequenced with immunoSEQ multiplex PCR; TCRdb's copy has only in-frame clones and lacks some. Seen here are approximately 33,000 clones, 88% observed once, and the top ten hold around 38%. This specimen was CD4+ or CD8+ T cells sorted from blood, taken in a trial of the OX40 agonist ivuxolimab. These receptors were taken from an adult with an advanced solid tumor such as melanoma, head and neck, liver or kidney cancer.

This clone was seen only once. The chain links TRBV7-3 to TRBJ1-2; 7 bases are a match to TRBD1. The CDR3 is made up of 14 amino acids. V was pared by 5 bases and J by 5 bases, with 8 bases of the junction left unmatched. Per the germline V gene, CDR1 is SGHTA and CDR2 is FQGTGA. The CDR3 sequence is CASSNYRGPYGYTF. In DNA form, the CDR3 reads TGTGCCAGCAGCAACTACAGGGGCCCGTATGGCTACACCTTC.

The V and J genes are TRBV27 and TRBJ2-7, with 13 bases that match TRBD2. Germline V gives CDR1 MNHEY, CDR2 SMNVEV (reference sequence). This CDR3 has 16 amino acids. Trimming cost V 0 bases and J 6 bases; bases outside gene matches: 5. The CDR3 bases are TGTGCCAGCAGTTTATCAAGGACTAGCGGGAGTACCGAGCAGTACTTC. Encoded protein: CASSLSRTSGSTEQYF.

This sequence joins TRBV28 and TRBJ2-3, with a weak D call TRBD2 (6 bases). Germline V lookup: CDR1 MDHEN, CDR2 SYDVKM. V lost 9 bases to trimming and J lost 0 bases, with 7 bases between them. This CDR3 has 12 residues. The CDR3 loop reads CASRESTDTQYF. The CDR3 DNA is TGTGCCAGTCGGGAGAGCACAGATACGCAGTATTTT.

The chain links TRBV10-2 to TRBJ1-4; D is ambiguous. From germline, CDR1 is WSHSY and CDR2 SAAADI. The CDR3 loop spans 15 amino acids. V lost 0 bases and J 3 bases, leaving 8 bases between the germline ends. The CDR3 DNA is TGCGCCAGCAGTGAGTCGGCAGGTTCTAATGAAAAACTGTTTTTT. Residues: CASSESAGSNEKLFF.

This chain uses TRBV7-9 with TRBJ2-7, with 7 bases matching TRBD2. Per germline, CDR1 SEHNR and CDR2 FQNEAQ (reference sequence). The CDR3 is 13 amino acids. J lost 7 bases, V lost 3 bases, and 6 bases had no gene match. CDR3 DNA sequence: TGTGCCAGCAGCTTGAGCGGGGCGGGGGAGCAGTACTTC. Translated: CASSLSGAGEQYF.

The chain couples TRBV5-8 to TRBJ1-5; no reliable D call. CDR3 length equals 12 residues. Germline-derived CDR1 and CDR2 are SGHTS and YDEGEE. With 0 bases removed from V and 5 bases from J, the gap between germline ends came to 3 bases. The CDR3 loop reads CASSLGDQPQHF. CDR3 bases: TGTGCCAGCAGCTTGGGGGATCAGCCCCAGCATTTT.

V gene TRBV29-1 combines with J gene TRBJ1-1; no clear D. The CDR3 contains 11 residues. Germline-derived CDR1 and CDR2 are SQVTM and ANQGSEA. The V end was cut by 7 bases, the J end by 6 bases, with 12 bases between. CDR3 region: CSAGEAAEAFF. The CDR3, as DNA: TGCAGCGCTGGGGAGGCGGCTGAAGCTTTCTTT. Full variable domain (rest looked up from reference TRBV29-1 and TRBJ1-1): SAVISQKPSRDICQRGTSLTIQCQVDSQVTMMFWYRQQPGQSLTLIATANQGSEATYESGFVIDKFPISRPNLTFSTLTVSNMSPEDSSIYLCSAGEAAEAFFGQGTRLTVV.

V and J are TRBV19 and TRBJ2-2; D not certain. The CDR3 has 11 amino acids. The V end lost 6 bases, the J end lost 4 bases, and 3 bases lay between the germline ends. Germline V lookup: CDR1 LNHDA, CDR2 SQIVND (reference sequence). CDR3 coding DNA: TGTGCCAGTAGAACCACCGGGGAGCTGTTTTTT. Translated: CASRTTGELFF.

This chain connects TRBV15 to TRBJ1-1; no clear D gene. This CDR3 contains 16 residues. With 3 bases removed from V and 0 bases from J, the gap between germline ends came to 14 bases. The germline V gene has CDR1 LNHNV and CDR2 YYDKDF (reference sequence). DNA of the CDR3: TGTGCCACCAGCAGGGACTGGGGAGGGATGAACACTGAAGCTTTCTTT. Residues: CATSRDWGGMNTEAFF.

This chain connects TRBV19 to TRBJ2-5; D is uncertain. Trimming removed 8 bases at V and 5 bases at J, with 15 bases between. From germline, CDR1 is LNHDA and CDR2 SQIVND (reference sequence). The CDR3 runs to 13 residues. The chain's CDR3 is CASQDALAETQYF. The CDR3 coding sequence is TGTGCCAGTCAAGATGCGTTGGCGGAGACCCAGTACTTC.

The chain links TRBV9 to TRBJ2-5, with 13 positions matching TRBD2. The junction had 0 bases not matched to a gene; V was cut back by 7 bases and J by 0 bases. CDR3 length equals 14 residues. Germline values: CDR1 SGDLS, CDR2 YYNGEE. The CDR3 spells CASGTSGNQETQYF. Written as DNA, the CDR3 is TGTGCCAGCGGGACTAGCGGGAACCAAGAGACCCAGTACTTC.

J is TRBJ2-7 and V is TRBV4-1, with no clear D. The CDR3 covers 13 residues. The germline V and J ends were trimmed by 4 bases and 2 bases, with 9 bases remaining between them. In germline, CDR1 is MGHRA, CDR2 YSYEKL. As DNA, the CDR3 is TGCGCCAGCAGCCCTTTCTTAGCCTACGAGCAGTACTTC. Amino acids: CASSPFLAYEQYF.

The chain recombines TRBV4-1 with TRBJ2-7; D possibly uses TRBD1 or TRBD2 (5 bases each). Germline V CDR1 and CDR2: MGHRA, YSYEKL. Trimming took 0 bases from V and 0 from J, leaving 9 bases between them. CDR3 length: 15 residues. CDR3 sequence: CASSQDEGLSYEQYF. In nucleotides, the CDR3 is TGCGCCAGCAGCCAAGATGAGGGGCTCTCCTACGAGCAGTACTTC.

The chain joins TRBV19 to TRBJ1-2, with D possibly TRBD1 on 5 matching bases. The CDR3 extends over 15 amino acids. Trimming removed 7 bases from V and 4 bases from J, with 19 bases in between. The germline gives CDR1 LNHDA, CDR2 SQIVND (reference sequence). DNA of the CDR3: TGTGCCAGTAAGGCCCCCGCGGGGCCCCCCTATGGCTACACCTTC. Residues: CASKAPAGPPYGYTF.